One sample yielded the 20 T cell receptor beta chains listed below, sequenced in a study of shared clonotypes between healthy human individuals. TCRdb's copy holds only in-frame clones and misses some; the assay was immunoSEQ multiplex PCR. This table holds some 680,000 clones, about three quarters found once. The sequencing sample was made of memory CD4+ T cells sorted from blood. Subset here: CD45RA-negative fraction. The receptors were sampled from a woman in her twenties or thirties in good health.

The chain carries TRBV27 and TRBJ1-1; a weak D match, TRBD1 (5 bases). The CDR3 spans 14 residues. CDR1 and CDR2 from the germline V gene are MNHEY and SMNVEV (reference sequence). The V and J ends lost 2 bases and 5 bases respectively, with 12 bases between them. CDR3: CASSLEGAWTEAFF. In nucleotides, the CDR3 is TGTGCCAGCAGTTTAGAAGGGGCTTGGACTGAAGCTTTCTTT.

The chain carries TRBV4-1 and TRBJ2-7, with a weak D call TRBD2 (6 bases). V was shortened by 0 bases and J by 2 bases, with 14 bases between the two germline ends. This CDR3 is 16 amino acids long. The germline gives CDR1 MGHRA, CDR2 YSYEKL. The CDR3 bases are TGCGCCAGCAGCCAAGATTCCGGGACTTCCCCCTACGAGCAGTACTTC. Translation gives CASSQDSGTSPYEQYF.

This clone was counted only a few times. The chain combines TRBV30 with TRBJ1-5; no firm D call. Germline V gives CDR1 GTSNPN, CDR2 SVGIG (reference sequence). The CDR3 is made up of 14 amino acids. V lost 2 bases to trimming and J lost 4 bases, with 12 bases between them. The CDR3 DNA reads TGTGCCTGGAGTTCACTATCAAATAATCAGCCCCAGCATTTT. This codes for CAWSSLSNNQPQHF.

The chain carries TRBV5-6 and TRBJ2-7, with 8 bases fitting TRBD1. Germline V gene lookup returns CDR1 SGHDT and CDR2 YYEEEE. After removal of 4 bases from V and 6 bases from J, the junction contained 9 bases not matched to a gene. The CDR3 length is 14 residues. Here the CDR3 DNA reads TGTGCCAGCAGCCCTCCCGGACAGGGAGGCGAGCAGTACTTC. The encoded protein is CASSPPGQGGEQYF.

This clone was detected a few times. The chain joins TRBV5-1 to TRBJ2-7, with 8 bases aligning to TRBD1. CDR1 is SGHRS and CDR2 is YFSETQ in the germline V gene. J was trimmed by 6 bases and V by 4 bases; bases with no gene match: 6. This CDR3 is built from 13 residues. The CDR3 coding sequence is TGCGCCAGCAGCCCAGGACAGGGAGGCGAGCAGTACTTC. Translated: CASSPGQGGEQYF.

The V call is TRBV7-9, the J call TRBJ2-7, with D possibly being TRBD2 (5 bases). The V gene lost 0 bases and the J gene lost 2 bases, with 11 bases spanning the gap. This CDR3 is built from 15 residues. Looked up from germline, CDR1 is SEHNR and CDR2 is FQNEAQ (reference sequence). CDR3 loop: CASSLAASGAYEQYF. CDR3 nucleotide sequence: TGTGCCAGCAGCTTAGCTGCCAGCGGCGCCTACGAGCAGTACTTC.

The rearrangement joins TRBV18 to TRBJ2-6; D might be TRBD1 (5 bases). The CDR3 is 18 amino acids. Deletions cut 5 bases from V and 1 base from J, with 18 bases between. CDR1 KGHSH and CDR2 LQKENI come from the germline V gene. In DNA form, the CDR3 reads TGTGCCAGCTCAAAAACAGGAGACCCATTTTCTGGGGCCAACGTCCTGACTTTC. Protein sequence: CASSKTGDPFSGANVLTF.

This clone was picked up many times. The rearrangement joins TRBV10-2 to TRBJ2-6; possibly TRBD1 for D (6 bases). This CDR3 spans 17 amino acids. CDR1 WSHSY and CDR2 SAAADI come from the germline V gene. V lost 4 bases and J lost 0, with 13 bases in between. The CDR3 DNA reads TGCGCCAGCAGTGGGGTTCAGGGGAGCTCTGGGGCCAACGTCCTGACTTTC. This gives the protein CASSGVQGSSGANVLTF.

The gene calls are TRBV2 and TRBJ2-1, with 9 bases lining up with TRBD2. The junction had 9 bases not matched to a gene; V was cut back by 2 bases and J by 7 bases. The germline V gene has CDR1 SNHLY and CDR2 FYNNEI. The CDR3 consists of 16 residues. The CDR3, as DNA: TGTGCCAGCAGTGAAATAAGGGCTAGCGGGATTAATGAGCAGTTCTTC. Translating gives CASSEIRASGINEQFF.

The chain uses TRBV28 and TRBJ2-3; D unresolved. V dropped 1 base and J dropped 0 bases, with 8 bases sitting between them. This CDR3 comprises 15 residues. The germline V gene encodes CDR1 MDHEN and CDR2 SYDVKM. The CDR3 region is CASSLFLESTDTQYF. CDR3 DNA: TGTGCCAGCAGTTTATTTCTGGAAAGCACAGATACGCAGTATTTT. Supplemented by reference TRBV28 and TRBJ2-3, the full variable domain reads DVKVTQSSRYLVKRTGEKVFLECVQDMDHENMFWYRQDPGLGLRLIYFSYDVKMKEKGDIPEGYSVSREKKERFSLILESASTNQTSMYLCASSLFLESTDTQYFGPGTRLTVL.

The chain recombines TRBV18 with TRBJ1-4; D might be TRBD1 (5 bases). CDR1 and CDR2 from the germline V gene are KGHSH and LQKENI. This CDR3 has 13 residues. V gave up 1 base and J gave up 8 bases, with 8 bases separating them. CDR3 nucleotide sequence: TGTGCCAGCTCACCACAGGGGAGCGAAAAACTGTTTTTT. Translating gives CASSPQGSEKLFF.

The rearrangement links TRBV9 to TRBJ1-3; D is perhaps TRBD1 (5 bases). V lost 2 bases to trimming and J lost 2 bases, with 11 bases between them. The CDR3 has 15 amino acids. Germline V lookup: CDR1 SGDLS, CDR2 YYNGEE. The CDR3 is CASSVTDITGNTIYF. CDR3 bases: TGTGCCAGCAGCGTGACGGACATCACTGGAAACACCATATATTTT.

This rearrangement joins TRBV9 to TRBJ2-1; D not resolved. Germline CDR1 SGDLS, CDR2 YYNGEE. Trimming removed 3 bases from V and 5 bases from J, with 12 bases in between. The CDR3 contains 14 residues. Here the CDR3 reads CASSAQFGNNEQFF. Here the CDR3 DNA reads TGTGCCAGCAGCGCCCAGTTCGGAAACAATGAGCAGTTCTTC.

This chain joins TRBV4-1 and TRBJ1-3; unclear D gene. Germline CDR1 reads MGHRA; CDR2 reads YSYEKL. The CDR3 spans 16 residues. V was trimmed by 0 bases and J by 0 bases, leaving 9 bases between them. The CDR3 DNA reads TGCGCCAGCAGCCAAGATAGGGAGGCCTCTGGAAACACCATATATTTT. Encoded protein: CASSQDREASGNTIYF.

In its sample, this clone was seen once. The rearrangement joins TRBV5-4 to TRBJ2-7; 8 positions agree with TRBD2. Per the germline V gene, CDR1 is SGHNT and CDR2 is YYREEE (reference sequence). The CDR3 is made up of 15 amino acids. V gave up 0 bases and J gave up 7 bases; unmatched junction bases: 9. Here the CDR3 reads CASSLAGGGLIEQYF. The CDR3 DNA reads TGTGCCAGCAGCTTGGCCGGGGGGGGCCTAATTGAGCAGTACTTC.

V gene TRBV20-1 combines with J gene TRBJ1-1; no definite D call. This CDR3 contains 11 residues. The V gene lost 8 bases and the J gene lost 6 bases, with 13 bases spanning the gap. The germline V gene has CDR1 DFQATT and CDR2 SNEGSKA (reference sequence). CDR3 in DNA: TGCAGTACCTCGCCCCAAGCTGAAGCTTTCTTT. This codes for CSTSPQAEAFF.

This clone was picked up a small number of times. The J gene is TRBJ2-2, the V gene TRBV7-6; D gene ambiguous. Germline CDR1 is SGHVS and CDR2 is FNYEAQ. The CDR3 is made up of 14 amino acids. The ends were cut back, 8 bases at V and 1 base at J, with 11 bases in the middle. Written as DNA, the CDR3 is TGTGCCAGCGGGTCTTCTGTGAACACCGGGGAGCTGTTTTTT. Protein: CASGSSVNTGELFF.

The rearrangement uses TRBV5-1 and TRBJ1-4; a weak D match, TRBD1 (5 bases). With 6 bases removed from V and 0 bases from J, the gap between germline ends came to 9 bases. CDR1 is SGHRS and CDR2 is YFSETQ in the germline V gene. CDR3 length: 14 residues. For the CDR3, the DNA is TGCGCCAGCACCGAGACAGCAACTAATGAAAAACTGTTTTTT. It encodes CASTETATNEKLFF.

This chain connects TRBV25-1 to TRBJ2-1, with 10 nucleotides matching TRBD2. The J segment lost 7 bases and the V segment lost 5 bases, leaving 2 bases of the junction unmatched. This CDR3 is 13 amino acids long. In germline, CDR1 is MGHDK, CDR2 SYGVNS. CDR3 sequence: CASSSGRVNEQFF. In DNA form, the CDR3 reads TGTGCCAGCAGTAGCGGGAGGGTTAATGAGCAGTTCTTC.

This clone was seen a handful of times. This rearrangement joins TRBV6-5 to TRBJ1-5; no clear D. This CDR3 is built from 13 residues. Germline values: CDR1 MNHEY, CDR2 SVGAGI. The V end was cut by 6 bases, the J end by 7 bases, with 13 bases between. The CDR3 reads CASSRDLLQPQHF. The CDR3 DNA follows: TGTGCCAGCAGCAGAGACCTCCTCCAGCCCCAGCATTTT.